This paragraph covers one T cell receptor (beta chain) sequence. This sample was taken from a study of preoperative IRX-2 immunotherapy in early breast cancer. The data were produced by immunoSEQ multiplex PCR, yet TCRdb's version contains in-frame clones alone and is incomplete. The sample has roughly 30,000 clones; 82% are singletons. After removal of 5 bases from V and 2 bases from J, the junction contained 3 bases not matched to a gene. Germline lookup yields CDR1 LNHDA and CDR2 SQIVND (reference sequence). CDR3 size: 14 residues. Described treatment: preoperative locoregional IRX-2 cytokine immunotherapy. This phase Ib study tested locoregional IRX-2 cytokine immunotherapy given before surgery.

Specimen collection occurred from a patient treated with IRX-2 immunotherapy. The genes are TRBV19 and TRBJ1-5; 7 bases align to TRBD1. The clonotype was recovered from a human donor with breast cancer. For the CDR3, the DNA is TGTGCCAGTAGTCTAACAGGGGGCAATCAGCCCCAGCATTTT. Its protein product is CASSLTGGNQPQHF.